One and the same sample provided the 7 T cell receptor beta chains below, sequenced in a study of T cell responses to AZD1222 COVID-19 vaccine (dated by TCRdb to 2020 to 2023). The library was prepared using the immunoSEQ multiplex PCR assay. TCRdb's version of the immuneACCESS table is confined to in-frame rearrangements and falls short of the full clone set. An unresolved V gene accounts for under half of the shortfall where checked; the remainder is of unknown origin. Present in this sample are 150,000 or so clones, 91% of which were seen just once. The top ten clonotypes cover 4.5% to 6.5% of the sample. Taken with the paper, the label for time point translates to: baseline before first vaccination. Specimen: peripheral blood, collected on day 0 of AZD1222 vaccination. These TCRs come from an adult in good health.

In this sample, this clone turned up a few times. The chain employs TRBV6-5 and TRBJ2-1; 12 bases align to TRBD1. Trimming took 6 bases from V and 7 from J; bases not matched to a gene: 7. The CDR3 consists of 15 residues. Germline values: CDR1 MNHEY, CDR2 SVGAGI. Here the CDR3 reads CASSSGTGGGNEQFF. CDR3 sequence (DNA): TGTGCCAGCAGCTCGGGGACAGGGGGCGGGAATGAGCAGTTCTTC.

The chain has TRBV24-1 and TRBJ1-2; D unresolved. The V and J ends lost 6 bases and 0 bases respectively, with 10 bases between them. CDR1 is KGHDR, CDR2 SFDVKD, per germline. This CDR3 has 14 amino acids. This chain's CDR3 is CATSHHGANYGYTF. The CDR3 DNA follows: TGTGCCACCAGTCACCATGGAGCTAACTATGGCTACACCTTC.

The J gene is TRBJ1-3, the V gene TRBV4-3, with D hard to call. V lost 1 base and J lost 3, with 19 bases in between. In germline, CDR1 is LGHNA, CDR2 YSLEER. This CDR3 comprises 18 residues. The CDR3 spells CASSQGRPGHPVGNTIYF. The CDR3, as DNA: TGCGCCAGCAGCCAAGGGCGACCGGGTCACCCGGTTGGAAACACCATATATTTT.

The chain's CDR3 is CASSSTGGYTEAFF. CDR3 nucleotide sequence: TGTGCCAGCAGTTCGACAGGGGGTTACACTGAAGCTTTCTTT. This chain joins TRBV6-2 or TRBV6-3 and TRBJ1-1; TRBD1 matches 9 bases. CDR3 length equals 14 residues. The trim removed 4 bases at V and 3 bases at J, leaving 3 bases unmatched. Germline CDR1 reads MNHEY; CDR2 reads SVGEGT.

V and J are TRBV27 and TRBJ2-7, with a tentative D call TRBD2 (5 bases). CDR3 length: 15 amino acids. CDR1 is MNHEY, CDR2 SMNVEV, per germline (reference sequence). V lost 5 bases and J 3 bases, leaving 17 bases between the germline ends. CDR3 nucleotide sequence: TGTGCCAGCAGTCCATATCGGCGGGCGGGCTACGAGCAGTACTTC. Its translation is CASSPYRRAGYEQYF.

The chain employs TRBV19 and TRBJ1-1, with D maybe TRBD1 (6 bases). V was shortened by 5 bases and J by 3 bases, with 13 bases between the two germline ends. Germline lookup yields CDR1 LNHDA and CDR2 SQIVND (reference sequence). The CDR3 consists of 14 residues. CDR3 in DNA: TGTGCCAGTAGTTCACCAGAGGGGGACACTGAAGCTTTCTTT. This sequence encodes CASSSPEGDTEAFF.

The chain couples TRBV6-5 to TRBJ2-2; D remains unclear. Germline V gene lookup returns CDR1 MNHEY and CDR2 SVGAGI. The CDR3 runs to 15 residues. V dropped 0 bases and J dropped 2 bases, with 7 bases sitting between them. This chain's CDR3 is CASSYSNLNTGELFF. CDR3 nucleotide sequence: TGTGCCAGCAGTTACTCGAACTTAAACACCGGGGAGCTGTTTTTT.